The entry below gives a single T cell receptor beta chain sequence along with its context. Its antigen remains unknown. Primers: 60 V beta forward and 13 J beta reverse. Assay used: immunoSEQ multiplex PCR; TCRdb lists only in-frame clones, some missing. The table shows tens of thousands of clones, with approximately 80% occurring only once. The record originates from a study of glioma-infiltrating T cells after dendritic cell vaccination. Study context: Patients received autologous tumor lysate-pulsed dendritic cell vaccination between about 2003 and 2013. Dendritic cells derived from monocytes and pulsed with autologous tumor lysate formed the vaccine.

The CDR3 is 14 residues long. Germline assignment: CDR1 SGDLS and CDR2 YYNGEE. V was trimmed by 0 bases and J by 0 bases, leaving 6 bases between them. Study-wide findings and caveats: Survival was not directly related to TCR clonality in these patients.

This specimen consisted of blood, obtained before dendritic cell vaccination. The rearrangement joins TRBV9 to TRBJ2-5; D is ambiguous. This sequence originates from a human donor with glioblastoma. CDR3 in amino acids: CASSVATNQETQYF. The CDR3 region has the DNA TGTGCCAGCAGCGTAGCTACGAACCAAGAGACCCAGTACTTC.